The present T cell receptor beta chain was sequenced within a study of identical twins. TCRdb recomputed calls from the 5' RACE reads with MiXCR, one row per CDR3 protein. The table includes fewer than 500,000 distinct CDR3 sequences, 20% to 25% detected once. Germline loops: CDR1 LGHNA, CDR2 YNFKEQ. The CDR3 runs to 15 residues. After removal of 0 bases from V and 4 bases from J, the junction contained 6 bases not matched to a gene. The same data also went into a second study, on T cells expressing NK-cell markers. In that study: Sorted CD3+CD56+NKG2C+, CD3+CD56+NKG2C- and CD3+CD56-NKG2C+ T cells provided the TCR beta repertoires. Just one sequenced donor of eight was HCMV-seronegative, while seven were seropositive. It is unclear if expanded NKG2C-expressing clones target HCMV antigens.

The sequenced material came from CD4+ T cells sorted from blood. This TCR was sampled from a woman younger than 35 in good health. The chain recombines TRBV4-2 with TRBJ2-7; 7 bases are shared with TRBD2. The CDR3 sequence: CASSQDPSGDYEQYF. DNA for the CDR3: TGTGCCAGCAGCCAAGATCCTAGCGGAGATTACGAGCAGTACTTC.